These T cell receptor beta chains were read from a single sample in a study of graft-versus-host responses after intestinal transplantation. The method was immunoSEQ multiplex PCR; TCRdb's version includes in-frame clones alone and lacks a portion of them. Of some 9,500 clones in the sample, 25% to 35% were seen once. The sample here was alloreactive CD8+ T cells from a mixed lymphocyte reaction culture, taken before intestinal transplant. These receptors originate from a human patient who received an intestinal transplant. The CDR3 runs from the conserved cysteine through the conserved F or W. D genes are given only for firm matches. A clone size is listed for some rows: how often the clone was seen (once, few, many), or a class if it is expanded.

few | TRBD1 | TRBJ2-5 | TRBV19 | CASLGPGTALGETQYF | TGTGCCAGTCTGGGCCCCGGGACAGCGCTAGGGGAGACCCAGTACTTC
. | TRBD1 | TRBJ1-2 | TRBV4-1 | CASSQDTTGTAVGYTF | TGCGCCAGCAGCCAAGATACTACCGGGACAGCCGTGGGCTACACCTTC
. | . | TRBJ2-7 | TRBV6-5 | CASSPVQVLEEQYF | TGTGCCAGCAGCCCCGTACAGGTCCTTGAAGAGCAGTACTTC
. | . | TRBJ2-1 | TRBV9 | CASSVEDGGPYNEQFF | TGTGCCAGCAGCGTAGAAGACGGGGGGCCGTACAATGAGCAGTTCTTC
. | TRBD1 | TRBJ2-2 | TRBV6-1 | CASSPTGPGELFF | TGTGCCAGCAGCCCGACAGGGCCCGGGGAGCTGTTTTTT
. | TRBD1 | TRBJ1-1 | TRBV5-1 | CASSHGTGGTVRNTEAFF | TGCGCCAGCAGCCACGGGACAGGGGGTACCGTCCGGAACACTGAAGCTTTCTTT
. | . | TRBJ1-4 | TRBV13 | CASSSTATNEKLFF | TGTGCCAGCAGCTCAACAGCAACTAATGAAAAACTGTTTTTT
medium-sized | TRBD1 | TRBJ1-2 | TRBV27 | CASSLSVGTGPDGYTF | TGTGCCAGCAGTTTATCGGTAGGGACAGGGCCGGATGGCTACACCTTC
once | TRBD1 | TRBJ1-2 | TRBV2 | CASTGGQSYGYTF | TGTGCCAGCACTGGGGGACAGAGCTATGGCTACACCTTC
. | . | TRBJ2-6 | TRBV7-3 | CASSLQGTGANVLTF | TGTGCCAGCAGCTTACAGGGTACTGGGGCCAACGTCCTGACTTTC
few | TRBD1 | TRBJ1-2 | TRBV18 | CASSPLTGGSGYTF | TGTGCCAGCTCACCCCTGACAGGGGGCTCTGGCTACACCTTC
. | . | TRBJ2-1 | TRBV5-1 | CASKVGSSYNEQFF | TGCGCCAGCAAGGTGGGGAGCTCCTACAATGAGCAGTTCTTC
. | . | TRBJ2-7 | TRBV7-9 | CASSLGWGDEQYF | TGTGCCAGCAGCTTAGGGTGGGGGGACGAGCAGTACTTC
. | . | TRBJ1-1 | TRBV14 | CASSPGGPEAFF | TGTGCCAGCAGCCCCGGCGGGCCTGAAGCTTTCTTT
. | . | TRBJ2-5 | TRBV6-1 | CASSEAVTGQETQYF | TGTGCCAGCAGTGAAGCGGTAACGGGCCAAGAGACCCAGTACTTC
. | TRBD2 | TRBJ2-1 | TRBV6-1 | CASSEWGGGGLYNEQFF | TGTGCCAGCAGTGAATGGGGCGGCGGGGGACTATACAATGAGCAGTTCTTC
few | TRBD2 | TRBJ2-3 | TRBV2 | CASSDSSGGLLDTQYF | TGTGCCAGCAGTGACTCTAGCGGGGGCTTGTTGGATACGCAGTATTTT